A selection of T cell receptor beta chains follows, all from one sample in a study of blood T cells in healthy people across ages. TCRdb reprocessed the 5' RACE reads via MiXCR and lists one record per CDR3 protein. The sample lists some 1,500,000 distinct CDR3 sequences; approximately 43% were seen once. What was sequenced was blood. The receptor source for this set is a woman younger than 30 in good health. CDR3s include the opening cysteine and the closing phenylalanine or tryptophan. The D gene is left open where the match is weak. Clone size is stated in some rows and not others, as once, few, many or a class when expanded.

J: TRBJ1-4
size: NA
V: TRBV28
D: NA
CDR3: CATKGGGANEKLFF
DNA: TGTGCCACCAAAGGGGGTGGGGCTAATGAAAAACTGTTTTTT

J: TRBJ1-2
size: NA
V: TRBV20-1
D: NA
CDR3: CSAGSGGVGYGYTF
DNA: TGCAGTGCTGGAAGTGGGGGGGTAGGCTATGGCTACACCTTC

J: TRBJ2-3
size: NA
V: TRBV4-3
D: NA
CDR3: CASSQGPISDTQYF
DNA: TGCGCCAGCAGCCAAGGACCGATCTCAGATACGCAGTATTTT

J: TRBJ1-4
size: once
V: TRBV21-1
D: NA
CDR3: CASSKVIHEDRWGEKLFF
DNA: TGTGCCAGCAGCAAAGTAATCCATGAGGACAGGTGGGGCGAAAAACTGTTTTTT

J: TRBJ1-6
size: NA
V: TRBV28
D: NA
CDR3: CANSLDLRDISPLHF
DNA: TGTGCCAACAGTTTGGACCTCCGGGACATTTCACCCCTCCACTTT

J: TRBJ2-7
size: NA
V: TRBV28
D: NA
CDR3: CASSLLGGPTYEQYF
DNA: TGTGCCAGCAGTTTATTGGGAGGCCCGACCTACGAGCAGTACTTC

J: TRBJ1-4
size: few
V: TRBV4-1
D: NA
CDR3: CASSQGSVILNEKLFF
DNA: TGCGCCAGCAGCCAAGGGTCGGTGATCCTTAATGAAAAACTGTTTTTT

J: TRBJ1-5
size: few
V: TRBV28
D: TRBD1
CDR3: CASSLNRGANQPQHF
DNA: TGTGCCAGCAGTTTAAACAGGGGGGCCAATCAGCCCCAGCATTTT

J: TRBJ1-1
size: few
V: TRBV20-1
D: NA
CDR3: CSASNGGMNTEAFF
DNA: TGCAGTGCTAGTAATGGAGGGATGAACACTGAAGCTTTCTTT

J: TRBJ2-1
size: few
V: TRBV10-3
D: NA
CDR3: CAISESVTGNEQFF
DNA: TGTGCCATCAGTGAGTCAGTGACGGGCAATGAGCAGTTCTTC

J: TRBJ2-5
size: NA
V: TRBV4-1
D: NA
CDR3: CASSQGVIRETQYF
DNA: TGCGCCAGCAGCCAAGGAGTAATACGGGAGACCCAGTACTTC

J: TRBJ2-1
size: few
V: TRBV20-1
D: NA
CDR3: CSARGRGTADSYNEQFF
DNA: TGCAGTGCTCGAGGGCGCGGGACTGCGGACTCCTACAATGAGCAGTTCTTC

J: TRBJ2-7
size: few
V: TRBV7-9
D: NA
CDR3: CASSLAAGINEQYF
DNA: TGTGCCAGCAGCTTAGCGGCCGGTATCAACGAGCAGTACTTC

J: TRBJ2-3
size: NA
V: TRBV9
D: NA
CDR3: CASSVVGLPRPDTQYF
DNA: TGTGCCAGCAGCGTAGTAGGCCTCCCCAGGCCCGATACGCAGTATTTT

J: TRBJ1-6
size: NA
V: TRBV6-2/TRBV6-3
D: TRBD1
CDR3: CASSKRDSRYNSPLHF
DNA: TGTGCCAGCAGCAAGCGGGACAGTCGATATAATTCACCCCTCCACTTT

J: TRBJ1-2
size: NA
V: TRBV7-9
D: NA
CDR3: CASSPRSGQGYTF
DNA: TGTGCCAGCAGCCCAAGGTCCGGTCAGGGCTACACCTTC

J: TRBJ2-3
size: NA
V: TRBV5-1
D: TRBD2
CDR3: CASTSLARGRGRGTDTQYF
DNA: TGCGCCAGCACCTCACTAGCGCGAGGGCGGGGCCGAGGCACAGATACGCAGTATTTT

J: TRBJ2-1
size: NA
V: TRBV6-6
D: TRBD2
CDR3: CASSYSWTSVEQFF
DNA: TGTGCCAGCAGTTACTCGTGGACTAGCGTTGAGCAGTTCTTC

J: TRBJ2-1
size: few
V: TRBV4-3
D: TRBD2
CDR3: CASSQSTSGSRNEQFF
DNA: TGCGCCAGCAGCCAGTCAACTAGCGGGAGTAGAAATGAGCAGTTCTTC

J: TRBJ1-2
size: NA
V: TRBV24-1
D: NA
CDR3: CATSANYGYTF
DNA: TGTGCCACCAGTGCCAACTATGGCTACACCTTC

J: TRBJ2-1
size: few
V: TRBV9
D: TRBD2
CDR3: CASSPSGGGWYNEQFF
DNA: TGTGCCAGCAGCCCCTCCGGGGGAGGGTGGTACAATGAGCAGTTCTTC

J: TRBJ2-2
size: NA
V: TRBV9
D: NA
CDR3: CASSPRRTSNTGELFF
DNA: TGTGCCAGCAGCCCCAGGCGGACATCAAACACCGGGGAGCTGTTTTTT

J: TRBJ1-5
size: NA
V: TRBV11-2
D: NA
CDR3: CASSLYGQSQHF
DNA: TGTGCCAGCAGCTTGTACGGTCAGTCCCAGCATTTT

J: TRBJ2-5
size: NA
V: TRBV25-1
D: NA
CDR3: CASTDVGGYF
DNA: TGTGCCAGCACCGATGTTGGGGGGTACTTC

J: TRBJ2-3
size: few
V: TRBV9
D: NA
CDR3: CASSVGDSGTDTQYF
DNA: TGTGCCAGCAGCGTAGGAGACTCTGGCACAGATACGCAGTATTTT

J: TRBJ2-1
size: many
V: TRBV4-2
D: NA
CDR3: CASSQDRRGSFTREQFF
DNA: TGTGCCAGCAGCCAAGACAGAAGGGGCAGTTTCACCCGGGAGCAGTTCTTC

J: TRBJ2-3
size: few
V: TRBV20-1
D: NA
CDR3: CSAAPHLSGRTTDTQYF
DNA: TGCAGTGCTGCCCCCCATCTGTCCGGAAGAACAACAGATACGCAGTATTTT

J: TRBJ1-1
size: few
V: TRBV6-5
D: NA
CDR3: CASSYSYLTNTEAFF
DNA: TGTGCCAGCAGTTACTCATACTTAACGAACACTGAAGCTTTCTTT

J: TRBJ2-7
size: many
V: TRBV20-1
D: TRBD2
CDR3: CSARVRRGTMQYF
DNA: TGCAGTGCTAGAGTCCGAAGAGGGACTATGCAGTACTTC

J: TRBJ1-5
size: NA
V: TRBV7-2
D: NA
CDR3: CASSPMGLASWQPQHF
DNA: TGTGCCAGCAGCCCCATGGGACTGGCATCCTGGCAGCCCCAGCATTTT

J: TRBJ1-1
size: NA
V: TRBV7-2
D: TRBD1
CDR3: CASSSQGRENTEAFF
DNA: TGTGCCAGCAGCTCACAGGGGAGGGAGAACACTGAAGCTTTCTTT

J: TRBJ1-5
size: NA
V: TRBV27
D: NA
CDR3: CASSPPTGQPQHF
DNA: TGTGCCAGCAGTCCCCCCACTGGTCAGCCCCAGCATTTT